The 14 T cell receptor beta chains given below trace back to one sample, sequenced in a study of PD-1 blockade in classical Hodgkin lymphoma. Assay used: immunoSEQ multiplex PCR; TCRdb lists only in-frame clones, some missing. Found here are roughly 55,000 clones, roughly 80% of them singletons; the top ten hold under 20%. Brentuximab vedotin exposure varied, and every patient relapsed after autologous stem cell transplantation. The sequenced sample was peripheral blood mononuclear cells (PBMCs), obtained at baseline. The receptors come from a human donor with classical Hodgkin lymphoma.

This clone was seen only once. V and J are TRBV19 and TRBJ1-2, with TRBD1 matching over 10 bases. Per the germline V gene, CDR1 is LNHDA and CDR2 is SQIVND (reference sequence). Trimming took 5 bases from V and 5 from J; bases not matched to a gene: 8. The CDR3 totals 15 residues. In DNA form, the CDR3 reads TGTGCCAGTAGTCCTTCGACAGGGGGCGGGTATGGCTACACCTTC. This sequence encodes CASSPSTGGGYGYTF. The full variable domain, completed using reference TRBV19 and TRBJ1-2, is DGGITQSPKYLFRKEGQNVTLSCEQNLNHDAMYWYRQDPGQGLRLIYYSQIVNDFQKGDIAEGYSVSREKKESFPLTVTSAQKNPTAFYLCASSPSTGGGYGYTFGSGTRLTVV.

The chain is built from TRBV5-1 and TRBJ1-6; TRBD1 is a possible D gene (6 bases). Germline loops: CDR1 SGHRS, CDR2 YFSETQ. The V gene lost 0 bases and the J gene lost 8 bases, with 9 bases spanning the gap. The CDR3 contains 14 residues. The CDR3 here is CASSLAGADSPLHF. CDR3 sequence (DNA): TGCGCCAGCAGCTTGGCAGGGGCAGATTCACCCCTCCACTTT.

J is TRBJ1-2 and V is TRBV27; no clear D gene. The CDR3 runs to 12 residues. The V end lost 10 bases, the J end lost 3 bases, and 12 bases lay between the germline ends. CDR1 is MNHEY and CDR2 is SMNVEV in the germline V gene (reference sequence). DNA of the CDR3: TGTGCCACCTGGGGAGGTTACTATGGCTACACCTTC. Protein: CATWGGYYGYTF.

J is TRBJ1-2 and V is TRBV13; 9 nucleotides match TRBD1. Germline assignment: CDR1 PRHDT and CDR2 FYEKMQ (reference sequence). V gave up 3 bases and J gave up 8 bases; unmatched junction bases: 7. The CDR3 is 14 amino acids. The chain's CDR3 is CASSFDRGMEGYTF. For the CDR3, the DNA is TGTGCCAGCAGCTTCGACAGGGGGATGGAGGGCTACACCTTC.

This clone was seen more than once but under ten times. J is TRBJ2-1 and V is TRBV30; 9 bases fit TRBD2. The V and J ends lost 3 bases and 4 bases, in that order; junction bases with no gene match: 7. This CDR3 has 15 residues. Germline CDR1 is GTSNPN and CDR2 is SVGIG (reference sequence). The CDR3 protein is CAWSPGTSSYNEQFF. The CDR3 bases are TGTGCCTGGAGCCCCGGGACTAGCAGTTACAATGAGCAGTTCTTC. Full variable domain (rest looked up from reference TRBV30 and TRBJ2-1): SQTIHQWPATLVQPVGSPLSLECTVEGTSNPNLYWYRQAAGRGLQLLFYSVGIGQISSEVPQNLSASRPQDRQFILSSKKLLLSDSGFYLCAWSPGTSSYNEQFFGPGTRLTVL.

The sample holds one count of this clone. The chain joins TRBV19 to TRBJ2-5, with 8 bases that match TRBD2. In germline, CDR1 is LNHDA, CDR2 SQIVND (reference sequence). The trim removed 6 bases at V and 3 bases at J, leaving 3 bases unmatched. This CDR3 has 13 residues. CDR3 coding DNA: TGTGCCAGTAGCCGTAGCGGGGAAGAGACCCAGTACTTC. The encoded protein is CASSRSGEETQYF.

The rearrangement joins TRBV7-8 to TRBJ1-1; maybe TRBD1 (5 bases). In germline, CDR1 is SGHVS, CDR2 FQNEAQ. Trimming shortened V by 0 bases and J by 7 bases, and 18 bases separated the two germline ends. The CDR3 loop spans 16 amino acids. The CDR3 sequence is CASSLAQNGWGLEAFF. As DNA, the CDR3 is TGTGCCAGCAGCTTAGCGCAAAACGGTTGGGGACTTGAAGCTTTCTTT.

The table lists this clone with a count of one. The rearrangement joins TRBV18 to TRBJ1-2, with 8 bases fitting TRBD1. The CDR3 is made up of 14 amino acids. V trimming: 1 base; J trimming: 7 bases; junction bases outside the gene matches: 5. The germline gives CDR1 KGHSH, CDR2 LQKENI. CDR3 protein: CASSPQGQDGGYTF. The CDR3 coding sequence is TGTGCCAGCTCACCACAGGGACAGGATGGTGGCTACACCTTC. Drawing the rest from reference TRBV18 and TRBJ1-2, the complete variable domain is NAGVMQNPRHLVRRRGQEARLRCSPMKGHSHVYWYRQLPEEGLKFMVYLQKENIIDESGMPKERFSAEFPKEGPSILRIQQVVRGDSAAYFCASSPQGQDGGYTFGSGTRLTVV.

This clone was observed a single time. This rearrangement joins TRBV4-1 to TRBJ2-1; the D is unclear. The CDR3 extends over 15 amino acids. The germline V gene has CDR1 MGHRA and CDR2 YSYEKL. With 0 bases removed from V and 0 bases from J, the gap between germline ends came to 6 bases. CDR3 in amino acids: CASSQEGLSYNEQFF. In DNA form, the CDR3 reads TGCGCCAGCAGCCAAGAGGGCCTCTCCTACAATGAGCAGTTCTTC.

The chain links TRBV29-1 to TRBJ2-3; tentative D call: TRBD2 (6 bases). Trimming left V 3 bases short and J 0 bases short, with 16 bases between. This CDR3 spans 16 amino acids. CDR1 is SQVTM and CDR2 is ANQGSEA in the germline V gene. This CDR3 is CSVDRVGGASTDTQYF. The CDR3 DNA follows: TGCAGCGTTGACAGGGTCGGGGGAGCTAGCACAGATACGCAGTATTTT.

This chain uses TRBV19 with TRBJ1-2, with D hard to call. From germline, CDR1 is LNHDA and CDR2 SQIVND (reference sequence). The CDR3 runs 13 residues. V gave up 5 bases and J gave up 7 bases, with 14 bases separating them. In DNA, the CDR3 is TGTGCCAGTAGTTCGGCGCCCGTCAGTGGCTACACCTTC. Protein product: CASSSAPVSGYTF.

Only a few counts were recorded for this clone. The chain uses TRBV4-3 and TRBJ2-7, with D perhaps matching TRBD2 (6 bases). V was cut by 0 bases and J by 5 bases, with 14 bases left in between. The CDR3 consists of 15 residues. Germline CDR1 and CDR2: LGHNA and YSLEER. CDR3: CASSQEGREVDEQYF. The CDR3 DNA follows: TGCGCCAGCAGCCAAGAGGGCAGGGAGGTCGACGAGCAGTACTTC.

This clone has only one observation. This chain connects TRBV30 to TRBJ1-2; D unclear. CDR3 size: 14 residues. The V end lost 0 bases, the J end lost 0 bases, and 8 bases lay between the germline ends. Germline V lookup: CDR1 GTSNPN, CDR2 SVGIG (reference sequence). CDR3 DNA sequence: TGTGCCTGGAGTGTTGGGATAACTAACTATGGCTACACCTTC. Translation gives CAWSVGITNYGYTF. Full variable domain (missing parts from reference TRBV30 and TRBJ1-2): SQTIHQWPATLVQPVGSPLSLECTVEGTSNPNLYWYRQAAGRGLQLLFYSVGIGQISSEVPQNLSASRPQDRQFILSSKKLLLSDSGFYLCAWSVGITNYGYTFGSGTRLTVV.

This clone has more than one count but fewer than ten. This chain links TRBV30 with TRBJ1-1; D might be TRBD1 (5 bases). CDR3 length equals 13 residues. V was clipped by 0 bases and J by 0 bases, with 5 bases between them. CDR1 and CDR2 (germline): GTSNPN, SVGIG (reference sequence). The CDR3 DNA is TGTGCCTGGAGTGTAGGGGTGAACACTGAAGCTTTCTTT. It yields the protein CAWSVGVNTEAFF. The whole variable domain, remainder taken from reference TRBV30 and TRBJ1-1, is SQTIHQWPATLVQPVGSPLSLECTVEGTSNPNLYWYRQAAGRGLQLLFYSVGIGQISSEVPQNLSASRPQDRQFILSSKKLLLSDSGFYLCAWSVGVNTEAFFGQGTRLTVV.